These 5 T cell receptor beta chains were sequenced from one sample in a study of Graves' ophthalmopathy and Graves' hyperthyroidism. Amplification targeted the TCR beta CDR3 regions, with RNA transcripts as the source material. RT-PCR in the first round used HTBI primers; a second-round multiplex PCR followed. TCRdb reanalysed the multiplex PCR reads using MiXCR and keeps one entry per CDR3 protein. The data show 500,000 to 700,000 distinct CDR3 sequences, just under 40% seen once. The specimen sequenced was peripheral blood or thyroid tissue (not recorded which). These receptors all come from an adult man with Graves' hyperthyroidism.

In regard to this clonotype: A read error may explain this, as a much larger clone is one base away. This chain uses TRBV7-8 with TRBJ1-5; maybe TRBD1 (5 bases). CDR1 is SGHVS and CDR2 is FQNEAQ in the germline V gene. The V and J ends lost 4 bases and 7 bases respectively, with 20 bases between them. The CDR3 extends over 16 amino acids. CDR3 in DNA: TGTGCCAGCAGCTCGCCGGGGGGACGGACGTTCCAGCCCCAGCATTTT. This gives the protein CASSSPGGRTFQPQHF.

The table lists this clonotype with many counts. The chain combines TRBV19 with TRBJ2-7, with TRBD1 matching over 9 bases. After removal of 7 bases from V and 3 bases from J, the junction contained 4 bases not matched to a gene. The germline CDR1 and CDR2 sequences are LNHDA and SQIVND (reference sequence). The CDR3 loop spans 13 amino acids. The DNA of the CDR3 is TGTGCCAGTATGGGACAGGGAGGCTACGAGCAGTACTTC. Translated, it gives CASMGQGGYEQYF. The full variable domain, with the rest looked up from reference TRBV19 and TRBJ2-7, is DGGITQSPKYLFRKEGQNVTLSCEQNLNHDAMYWYRQDPGQGLRLIYYSQIVNDFQKGDIAEGYSVSREKKESFPLTVTSAQKNPTAFYLCASMGQGGYEQYFGPGTRLTVT.

This clonotype was detected once. This chain uses TRBV3-1 with TRBJ2-7; 12 bases align to TRBD1. Germline CDR1 is LGHDT and CDR2 is YNNKEL (reference sequence). The CDR3 length is 15 residues. Trimming cost V 4 bases and J 4 bases; bases outside gene matches: 5. Written as DNA, the CDR3 is TGTGCCAGCAGCCCAGCGGGACAGGGGGCTTACGAGCAGTACTTC. Translated: CASSPAGQGAYEQYF.

This clonotype was seen at least ten times. J is TRBJ1-5 and V is TRBV2, with no clear D. The V end lost 8 bases, the J end lost 4 bases, and 15 bases lay between the germline ends. CDR3 length equals 14 residues. The germline CDR1 and CDR2 sequences are SNHLY and FYNNEI. Written as DNA, the CDR3 is TGTGCCAGCGGAGCTCTACAGAGGAATCAGCCCCAGCATTTT. Its translation is CASGALQRNQPQHF.

In its sample, this clonotype was seen many times. The chain has TRBV6-5 and TRBJ2-5; maybe TRBD2 (6 bases). CDR1 MNHEY and CDR2 SVGAGI come from the germline V gene. The CDR3 has 14 amino acids. V was cut by 4 bases and J by 4 bases, with 13 bases left in between. The CDR3 spells CASSLHGSLETQYF. In DNA, the CDR3 is TGTGCCAGCAGTTTACACGGGAGTTTAGAGACCCAGTACTTC.